This is a list of T cell receptor beta chains from one sample in a study of blood T cell repertoires in COVID-19. Here immunoSEQ multiplex PCR was the method, and the copy in TCRdb shows in-frame clones only, minus some. The sample lists 130,000 or so clones, about 83% occurring once. The sequenced sample was peripheral blood. These receptors originate from a human donor in a cohort sampled during active COVID-19. CDR3s include the opening cysteine and the closing phenylalanine or tryptophan. A D gene is named only where the DNA matches it firmly. Clone size is stated in some rows and not others, as once, few, many or a class when expanded.

NA,TRBJ1-1,NA,TRBV18,CASSPTQGSDTEAFF,TGTGCCAGCTCACCGACCCAGGGCTCGGACACTGAAGCTTTCTTT
NA,TRBJ1-2,TRBD1,TRBV27,CASSLHSTGINYGYTF,TGTGCCAGCAGTCTCCATTCGACAGGGATTAACTATGGCTACACCTTC
NA,TRBJ1-1,NA,TRBV5-1,CASSYRGSGTEAFF,TGCGCCAGCAGCTATAGGGGTTCGGGCACTGAAGCTTTCTTT
NA,TRBJ2-7,NA,TRBV5-1,CASSLTAGIYEQYF,TGCGCCAGCAGCTTGACGGCGGGAATATACGAGCAGTACTTC
NA,TRBJ1-3,TRBD1,TRBV5-1,CASSFMGPGQGAQGNTIYF,TGCGCCAGCAGCTTTATGGGCCCCGGACAGGGGGCGCAAGGAAACACCATATATTTT
NA,TRBJ2-1,TRBD2,TRBV18,CASSPSGGLAGTRFREQFF,TGTGCCAGCTCACCTTCCGGGGGGCTAGCGGGGACGCGCTTTCGGGAGCAGTTCTTC
NA,TRBJ2-1,TRBD2,TRBV9,CASSKPGLAGGPSYNEQFF,TGTGCCAGCAGCAAACCGGGACTAGCGGGAGGGCCTTCCTACAATGAGCAGTTCTTC
NA,TRBJ1-3,NA,TRBV7-6,CASSLEPRLTGNTIYF,TGTGCCAGCAGCTTAGAGCCCAGGCTCACTGGAAACACCATATATTTT
NA,TRBJ2-1,NA,TRBV7-3,CASSPGQIVGSYNEQFF,TGTGCCAGCAGCCCTGGACAGATTGTAGGATCCTACAATGAGCAGTTCTTC
NA,TRBJ2-3,NA,TRBV3-1/TRBV3-2,CASSHGGQRVTDTQYF,TGTGCCAGCAGCCACGGAGGTCAGCGGGTCACAGATACGCAGTATTTT
NA,TRBJ2-3,TRBD2,TRBV7-3,CASSLRLAGEDTQYF,TGTGCCAGCAGCTTAAGACTAGCGGGAGAAGATACGCAGTATTTT
NA,TRBJ2-3,TRBD2,TRBV5-1,CASSLATLAGTSTDTQYF,TGCGCCAGCAGCTTGGCCACCCTAGCGGGAACTAGCACAGATACGCAGTATTTT
NA,TRBJ1-2,TRBD1,TRBV28,CASGEGGNYGYTF,TGTGCCAGCGGGGAAGGGGGCAACTATGGCTACACCTTC
once,TRBJ2-7,TRBD2,TRBV11-1,CASSPVGAGVEEQYF,TGTGCCAGCAGCCCCGTCGGTGCGGGAGTAGAAGAGCAGTACTTC
NA,TRBJ1-6,NA,TRBV2,CASSERAGPNNSPLHF,TGTGCCAGCAGTGAACGAGCGGGACCTAATAATTCACCCCTCCACTTT
once,TRBJ2-2,NA,TRBV11-3,CASSLVRENGELFF,TGTGCCAGCAGCTTAGTCCGGGAGAACGGGGAGCTGTTTTTT
NA,TRBJ2-5,TRBD1,TRBV6-6,CASSYSDRVGQETQYF,TGTGCCAGCAGTTACTCGGACAGGGTAGGGCAAGAGACCCAGTACTTC
NA,TRBJ2-5,NA,TRBV27,CANLVAVETQYF,TGTGCCAACTTAGTAGCGGTGGAGACCCAGTACTTC
NA,TRBJ2-5,TRBD2,TRBV28,CASSLETPTSGRQETQYF,TGTGCCAGCAGTTTGGAAACCCCGACTAGCGGGAGACAAGAGACCCAGTACTTC
NA,TRBJ2-1,NA,TRBV7-9,CASSLAVAFAGKVPNEQFF,TGTGCCAGCAGCTTAGCGGTCGCATTTGCCGGGAAGGTACCTAATGAGCAGTTCTTC
NA,TRBJ2-1,TRBD2,TRBV3-1/TRBV3-2,CASSPRLAGGPDSEQFF,TGTGCCAGCAGCCCGCGACTAGCGGGAGGGCCGGACAGTGAGCAGTTCTTC
few,TRBJ1-5,NA,TRBV19,CASSEDGQYSNQPQHF,TGTGCCAGTAGTGAAGACGGACAATATAGCAATCAGCCCCAGCATTTT
NA,TRBJ1-6,TRBD1,TRBV28,CASTVQGLSPLHF,TGTGCCAGCACCGTACAGGGGCTGTCACCCCTCCACTTT
NA,TRBJ1-2,TRBD1,TRBV18,CASSPQTRDSENYGYTF,TGTGCCAGCTCACCCCAGACCCGGGACAGCGAAAACTATGGCTACACCTTC
NA,TRBJ2-7,TRBD1,TRBV15,CATSGDFDRGYHEQYF,TGTGCCACCAGCGGGGACTTTGACAGGGGGTACCACGAGCAGTACTTC
NA,TRBJ2-1,TRBD2,TRBV7-9,CASSRMGLAGGSRNEQFF,TGTGCCAGCAGCCGTATGGGACTAGCGGGAGGCAGTAGGAATGAGCAGTTCTTC
few,TRBJ2-3,TRBD2,TRBV28,CASSFGLAGALDTQYF,TGTGCCAGCAGTTTTGGATTAGCGGGAGCTCTGGATACGCAGTATTTT
once,TRBJ2-3,NA,TRBV6-4,CASSKLSSSDTQYF,TGTGCCAGCAGTAAACTTAGTTCTTCAGATACGCAGTATTTT
NA,TRBJ1-5,NA,TRBV5-4,CASSLPGDGQPQHF,TGTGCCAGCAGCTTGCCAGGGGATGGACAGCCCCAGCATTTT
few,TRBJ1-2,TRBD1,TRBV3-1/TRBV3-2,CASSQQGTANYGYTF,TGTGCCAGCAGCCAACAGGGGACAGCTAACTATGGCTACACCTTC
few,TRBJ1-5,NA,TRBV19,CASSIGQNQPQHF,TGTGCCAGTAGTATTGGACAGAATCAGCCCCAGCATTTT
few,TRBJ2-7,NA,TRBV7-2,CASSLLHTGSYEQYF,TGTGCCAGCAGCTTACTCCACACAGGCTCCTACGAGCAGTACTTC
NA,TRBJ1-2,NA,TRBV29-1,CSVEFGANYGYTF,TGCAGCGTTGAGTTCGGAGCTAACTATGGCTACACCTTC
NA,TRBJ2-3,TRBD2,TRBV24-1,CATRTSGTDTQYF,TGTGCCACTAGGACTAGCGGGACGGATACGCAGTATTTT
NA,TRBJ2-7,TRBD1,TRBV27,CASRLNDREEQYF,TGTGCCAGCCGACTAAATGACAGGGAAGAGCAGTACTTC
NA,TRBJ2-4,NA,TRBV7-2,CASSSQGLAKNIQYF,TGTGCCAGCAGCTCACAGGGCCTAGCCAAAAACATTCAGTACTTC
NA,TRBJ2-2,NA,TRBV7-7,CASSLGETGELFF,TGTGCTAGCAGCTTAGGGGAGACCGGGGAGCTGTTTTTT
once,TRBJ1-3,NA,TRBV7-8,CASSIQSGNTIYF,TGTGCCAGCAGCATACAGTCTGGAAACACCATATATTTT
NA,TRBJ2-7,TRBD2,TRBV5-1,CASSSRGGGGEGYEQYF,TGCGCCAGCAGCTCGAGGGGCGGCGGGGGAGAGGGATACGAGCAGTACTTC
few,TRBJ1-1,NA,TRBV19,CASSIGENTEAFF,TGTGCCAGTAGTATCGGGGAGAACACTGAAGCTTTCTTT
once,TRBJ2-3,NA,TRBV7-9,CASSFFGPDTQYF,TGTGCCAGCAGCTTCTTCGGTCCAGATACGCAGTATTTT
NA,TRBJ1-5,NA,TRBV7-6,CASSLYRDQPQHF,TGTGCCAGCAGCTTGTATCGAGATCAGCCCCAGCATTTT
NA,TRBJ1-1,NA,TRBV29-1,CSVAGTGRNTEAFF,TGCAGCGTTGCCGGAACGGGTCGCAACACTGAAGCTTTCTTT
NA,TRBJ2-3,TRBD2,TRBV7-6,CASRRTSGSTDTQYF,TGTGCCAGCAGGCGGACTAGCGGGAGTACAGATACGCAGTATTTT
NA,TRBJ2-5,TRBD2,TRBV11-2,CASSPFRTSGGYQETQYF,TGTGCCAGCAGCCCCTTTAGGACTAGCGGGGGGTACCAAGAGACCCAGTACTTC